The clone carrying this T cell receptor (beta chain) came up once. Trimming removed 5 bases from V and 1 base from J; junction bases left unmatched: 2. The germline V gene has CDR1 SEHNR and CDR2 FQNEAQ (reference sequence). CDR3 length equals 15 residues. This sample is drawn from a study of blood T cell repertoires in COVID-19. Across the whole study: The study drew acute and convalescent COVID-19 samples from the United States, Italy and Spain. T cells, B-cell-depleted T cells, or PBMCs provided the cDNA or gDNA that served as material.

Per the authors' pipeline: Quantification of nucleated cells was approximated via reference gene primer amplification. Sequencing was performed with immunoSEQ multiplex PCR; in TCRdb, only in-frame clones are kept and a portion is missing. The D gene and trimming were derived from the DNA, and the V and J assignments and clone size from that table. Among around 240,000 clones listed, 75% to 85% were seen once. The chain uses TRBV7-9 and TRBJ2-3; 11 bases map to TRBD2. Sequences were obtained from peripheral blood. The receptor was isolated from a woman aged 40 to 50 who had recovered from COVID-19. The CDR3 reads CASSRGLAGTDTQYF. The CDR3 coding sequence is TGTGCCAGCAGCAGGGGACTAGCGGGCACAGATACGCAGTATTTT.